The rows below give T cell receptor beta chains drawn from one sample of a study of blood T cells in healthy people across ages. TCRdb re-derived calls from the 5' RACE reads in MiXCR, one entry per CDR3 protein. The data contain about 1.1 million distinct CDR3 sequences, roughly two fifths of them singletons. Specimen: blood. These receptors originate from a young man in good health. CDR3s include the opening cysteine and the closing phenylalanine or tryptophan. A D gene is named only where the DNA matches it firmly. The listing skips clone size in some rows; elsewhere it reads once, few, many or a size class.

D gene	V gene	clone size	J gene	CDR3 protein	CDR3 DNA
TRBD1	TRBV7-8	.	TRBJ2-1	CASSSKDRSYNEQFF	TGTGCCAGCAGCTCGAAGGACAGGTCCTACAATGAGCAGTTCTTC
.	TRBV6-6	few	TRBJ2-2	CATTDGRGLLGELFF	TGTGCCACCACCGATGGCCGGGGGCTGTTGGGGGAGCTGTTTTTT
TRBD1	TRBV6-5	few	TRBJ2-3	CASSYGTGGSDTQYF	TGTGCCAGCAGTTACGGGACAGGGGGCTCAGATACGCAGTATTTT
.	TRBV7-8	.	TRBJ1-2	CASSPAGRAGYTF	TGTGCCAGCAGCCCGGCCGGACGGGCTGGCTACACCTTC
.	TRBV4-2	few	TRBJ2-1	CASSQDTGVWQFF	TGTGCCAGCAGCCAAGATACGGGGGTCTGGCAGTTCTTC
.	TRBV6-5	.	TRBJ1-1	CASSYSGQLMNTEAFF	TGTGCCAGCAGTTACTCAGGACAGCTGATGAACACTGAAGCTTTCTTT
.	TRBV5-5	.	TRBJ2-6	CASTLDSGANVLTF	TGTGCCAGCACCCTAGACTCTGGGGCCAACGTCCTGACTTTC
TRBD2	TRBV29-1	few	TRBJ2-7	CSVAPRLAGGREQYF	TGCAGCGTTGCTCCTCGACTAGCGGGGGGGAGGGAGCAGTACTTC
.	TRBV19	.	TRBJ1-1	CASSRRPDVEAFF	TGTGCCAGTAGTAGAAGACCGGATGTTGAAGCTTTCTTT
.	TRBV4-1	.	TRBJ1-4	CASSQGVSRNEKLFF	TGCGCCAGCAGCCAAGGTGTCAGCCGTAATGAAAAACTGTTTTTT
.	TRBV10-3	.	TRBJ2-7	CAISDGADYEQYF	TGTGCCATCAGTGACGGGGCGGACTACGAGCAGTACTTC
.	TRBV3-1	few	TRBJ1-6	CASSQDWEGENSPLHF	TGTGCCAGCAGCCAAGACTGGGAAGGGGAAAATTCACCCCTCCACTTT
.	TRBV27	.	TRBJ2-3	CASSPYGQFTGTQYF	TGTGCCAGCAGTCCCTACGGACAGTTCACAGGTACGCAGTATTTT
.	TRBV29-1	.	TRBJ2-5	CSVKLETQYF	TGCAGCGTAAAGTTGGAGACCCAGTACTTC
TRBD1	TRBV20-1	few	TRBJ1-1	CSAPRQGANTEAFF	TGCAGTGCACCAAGACAGGGGGCAAACACTGAAGCTTTCTTT
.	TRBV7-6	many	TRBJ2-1	CASSETNYNEQFF	TGTGCCAGCAGCGAAACCAATTACAATGAGCAGTTCTTC
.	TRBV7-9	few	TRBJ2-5	CASITGSQETQYF	TGTGCCAGCATTACAGGTTCCCAAGAGACCCAGTACTTC